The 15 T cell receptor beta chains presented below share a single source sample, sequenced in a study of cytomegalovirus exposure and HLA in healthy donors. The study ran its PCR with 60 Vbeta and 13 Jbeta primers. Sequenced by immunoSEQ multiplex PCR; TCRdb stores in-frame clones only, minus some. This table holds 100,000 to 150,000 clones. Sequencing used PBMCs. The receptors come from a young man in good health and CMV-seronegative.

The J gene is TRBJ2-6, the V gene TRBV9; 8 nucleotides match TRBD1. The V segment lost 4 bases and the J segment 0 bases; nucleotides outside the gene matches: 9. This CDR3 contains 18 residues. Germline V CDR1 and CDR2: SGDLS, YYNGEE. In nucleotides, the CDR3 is TGTGCCAGCAGCTCCTGGACAGGGAAAAACTCTGGGGCCAACGTCCTGACTTTC. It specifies CASSSWTGKNSGANVLTF.

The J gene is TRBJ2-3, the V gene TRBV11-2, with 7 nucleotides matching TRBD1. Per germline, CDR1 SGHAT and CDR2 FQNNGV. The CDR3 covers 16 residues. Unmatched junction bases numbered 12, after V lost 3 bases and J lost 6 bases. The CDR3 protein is CASSFSKGALSDTQYF. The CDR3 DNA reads TGTGCCAGCAGCTTTAGTAAGGGGGCATTGTCGGATACGCAGTATTTT. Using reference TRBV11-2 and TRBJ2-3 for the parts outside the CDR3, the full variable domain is EAGVAQSPRYKIIEKRQSVAFWCNPISGHATLYWYQQILGQGPKLLIQFQNNGVVDDSQLPKDRFSAERLKGVDSTLKIQPAKLEDSAVYLCASSFSKGALSDTQYFGPGTRLTVL.

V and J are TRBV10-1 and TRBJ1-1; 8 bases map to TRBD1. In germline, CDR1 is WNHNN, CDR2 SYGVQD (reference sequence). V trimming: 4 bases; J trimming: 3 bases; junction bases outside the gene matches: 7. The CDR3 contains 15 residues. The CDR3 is CASSGTRGLDTEAFF. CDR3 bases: TGCGCCAGCAGTGGAACCAGGGGGCTCGACACTGAAGCTTTCTTT.

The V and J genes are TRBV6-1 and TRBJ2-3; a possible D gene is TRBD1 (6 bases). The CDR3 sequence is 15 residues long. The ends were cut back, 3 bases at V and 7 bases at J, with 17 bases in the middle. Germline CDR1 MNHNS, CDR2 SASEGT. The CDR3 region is CASSDRQAPQYTQYF. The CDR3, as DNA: TGTGCCAGCAGTGATAGACAGGCTCCACAATATACGCAGTATTTT.

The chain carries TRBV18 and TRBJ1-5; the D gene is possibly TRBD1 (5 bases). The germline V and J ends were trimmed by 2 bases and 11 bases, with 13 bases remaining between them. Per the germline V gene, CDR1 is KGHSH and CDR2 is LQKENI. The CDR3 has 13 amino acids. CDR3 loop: CASSPVQGWTQHF. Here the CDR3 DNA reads TGTGCCAGCTCACCAGTGCAGGGTTGGACCCAGCATTTT.

DNA of the CDR3: TGTGCCAGCTCACCGGGTGGACAGGGTTACAATGAGCAGTTCTTC. Amino acid sequence: CASSPGGQGYNEQFF. This chain connects TRBV18 to TRBJ2-1; 8 nucleotides agree with TRBD1. This CDR3 contains 15 residues. Germline values: CDR1 KGHSH, CDR2 LQKENI. The V gene end was trimmed by 3 bases and the J gene end by 4 bases; junction bases not matched to a gene: 5.

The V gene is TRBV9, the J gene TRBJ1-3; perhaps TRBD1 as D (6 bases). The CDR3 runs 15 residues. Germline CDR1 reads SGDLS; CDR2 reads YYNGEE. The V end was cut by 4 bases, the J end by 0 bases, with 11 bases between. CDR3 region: CASSSRGGSGNTIYF. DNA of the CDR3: TGTGCCAGCAGCTCTCGAGGGGGCTCTGGAAACACCATATATTTT.

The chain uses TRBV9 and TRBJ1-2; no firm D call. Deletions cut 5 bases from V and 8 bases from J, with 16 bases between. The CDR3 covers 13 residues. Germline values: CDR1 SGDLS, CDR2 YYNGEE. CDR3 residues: CASSLGSRKGYTF. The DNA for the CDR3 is TGTGCCAGCAGTTTGGGTTCGCGGAAGGGCTACACCTTC. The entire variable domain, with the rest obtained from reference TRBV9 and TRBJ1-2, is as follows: DSGVTQTPKHLITATGQRVTLRCSPRSGDLSVYWYQQSLDQGLQFLIQYYNGEERAKGNILERFSAQQFPDLHSELNLSSLELGDSALYFCASSLGSRKGYTFGSGTRLTVV.

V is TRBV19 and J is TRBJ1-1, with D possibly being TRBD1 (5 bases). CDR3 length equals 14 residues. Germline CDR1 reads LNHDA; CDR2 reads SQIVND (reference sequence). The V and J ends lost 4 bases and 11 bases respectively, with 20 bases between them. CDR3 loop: CASSSRDHARGAFF. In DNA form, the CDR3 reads TGTGCCAGTAGTAGCCGGGACCACGCACGGGGGGCTTTCTTT.

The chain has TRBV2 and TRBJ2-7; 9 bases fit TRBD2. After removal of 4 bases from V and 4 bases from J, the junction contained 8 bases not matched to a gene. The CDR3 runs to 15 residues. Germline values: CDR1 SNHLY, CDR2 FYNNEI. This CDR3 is CASSVPRGGPYEQYF. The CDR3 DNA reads TGTGCCAGCAGTGTTCCGCGGGGGGGACCTTACGAGCAGTACTTC.

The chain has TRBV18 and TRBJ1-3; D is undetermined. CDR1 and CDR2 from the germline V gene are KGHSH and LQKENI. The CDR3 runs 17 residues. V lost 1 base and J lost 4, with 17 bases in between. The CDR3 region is CASSPLPQPGSGNTIYF. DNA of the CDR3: TGTGCCAGCTCACCACTACCGCAACCGGGGTCCGGAAACACCATATATTTT.

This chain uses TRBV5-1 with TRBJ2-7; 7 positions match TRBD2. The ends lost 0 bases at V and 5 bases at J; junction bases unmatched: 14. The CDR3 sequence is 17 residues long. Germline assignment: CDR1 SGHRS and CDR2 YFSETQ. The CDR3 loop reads CASSLGGSGGSANEQYF. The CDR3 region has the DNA TGCGCCAGCAGCTTGGGGGGGTCGGGCGGGAGTGCCAACGAGCAGTACTTC.

DNA of the CDR3: TGTGCCAGTAGTATCGTGGGGGGCTACGAGCAGTACTTC. As protein: CASSIVGGYEQYF. The chain links TRBV19 to TRBJ2-7, with D maybe TRBD2 (6 bases). CDR1 LNHDA and CDR2 SQIVND come from the germline V gene (reference sequence). The CDR3 loop spans 13 amino acids. With 3 bases removed from V and 3 bases from J, the gap between germline ends came to 9 bases.

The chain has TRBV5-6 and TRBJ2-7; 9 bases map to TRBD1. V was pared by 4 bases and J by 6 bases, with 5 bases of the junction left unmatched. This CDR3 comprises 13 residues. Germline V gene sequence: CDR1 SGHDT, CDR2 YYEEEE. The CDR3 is CASSGTGRAEQYF. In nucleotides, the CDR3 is TGTGCCAGCAGCGGGACAGGGCGGGCCGAGCAGTACTTC.

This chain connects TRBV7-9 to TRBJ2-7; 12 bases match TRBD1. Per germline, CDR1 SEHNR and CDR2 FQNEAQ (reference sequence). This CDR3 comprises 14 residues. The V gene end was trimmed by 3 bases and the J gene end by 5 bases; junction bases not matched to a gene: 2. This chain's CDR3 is CASSFGTGGNEQYF. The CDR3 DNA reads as TGTGCCAGCAGCTTTGGGACAGGGGGCAACGAGCAGTACTTC.